The rows below give T cell receptor beta chains drawn from one sample of a study of human T cells and chemical hapten exposure. Via MiXCR, TCRdb re-called the RACE reads, giving one row per CDR3 protein. The table lists over 150,000 distinct CDR3 sequences, 28% of them singletons. Here the sequenced sample was whole blood, taken in connection with sensitization to the hapten diphenylcyclopropenone (DPC). The receptors stem from a woman aged 18-29 years with alopecia areata. Some clones in this sample may be carry-over from other donors' samples. CDR3s include the opening cysteine and the closing phenylalanine or tryptophan. A D gene is named only where the DNA matches it firmly. A clone size is listed for some rows: how often the clone was seen (once, few, many), or a class if it is expanded.

j_call d_call clone_size v_call cdr3_nt cdr3_aa
TRBJ2-5 NA NA TRBV30 TGTGCCTGGAGCGGGGTAGAAGGATGGGAGACCCAGTACTTC CAWSGVEGWETQYF
TRBJ1-1 NA few TRBV7-2 TGTGCCAGCAGCACGGGACAAACGAACACTGAAGCTTTCTTT CASSTGQTNTEAFF
TRBJ2-7 TRBD1 few TRBV4-1 TGCGCCAGCAGCCAGGGACAGTGGTGGGACTTC CASSQGQWWDF
TRBJ2-2 NA few TRBV24-1 TGTGCCACCAGTGATAACCGGGCCCCGACCGGGGAGCTGTTTTTT CATSDNRAPTGELFF
TRBJ1-6 NA NA TRBV7-9 TGTGCCAGCAGCTTAGCCCCTTCACCCCTCCACTTT CASSLAPSPLHF
TRBJ1-2 NA NA TRBV20-1 TGCAGTGCTAGAGATCGGCTTAACTATGGCTACACCTTC CSARDRLNYGYTF
TRBJ1-6 NA NA TRBV12-3/TRBV12-4 TGTGCCAGCAGTTTATTCTCGGTGCGGGGGACACCCCTCCACTTT CASSLFSVRGTPLHF
TRBJ2-3 TRBD2 NA TRBV4-3 TGCGCCAGCAGCCTAAGGGGGAATATGCAGTGGGCCTTATTGGCGGGAGGGTCACCAGATACGCAGTATTTT CASSLRGNMQWALLAGGSPDTQYF
TRBJ1-5 TRBD1 NA TRBV15 TGTGCCACCAGCAGCGGGACAGGGGTGACGGAGCCCCAGCATTTT CATSSGTGVTEPQHF
TRBJ1-6 TRBD1 NA TRBV4-3 TGCGCCAGCAGCCAAAGCGGGACAGGGTATAATTCACCCCTCCACTTT CASSQSGTGYNSPLHF
TRBJ2-7 NA NA TRBV27 TGTGCCAGCAGTTTATCTTTCCATAGCTCCTACGAGCAGTACTTC CASSLSFHSSYEQYF
TRBJ1-6 TRBD1 few TRBV2 TGTGCCAGCGAGACAGGGTATAATTCACCCCTCCACTTT CASETGYNSPLHF
TRBJ2-7 TRBD2 NA TRBV9 TGTGCCAGCAGCGTGGGACTAGCGGATTCCCACGAGCAGTACTTC CASSVGLADSHEQYF
TRBJ1-2 NA once TRBV20-1 TGCAGTGCTGAGGACAATGCTAACTATGGCTACATCTTC CSAEDNANYGYIF
TRBJ1-1 TRBD1 few TRBV2 TGTGCCAGTCGACAGGGGATGGTGACTGAAGCTTTCTTT CASRQGMVTEAFF
TRBJ2-6 NA few TRBV5-1 TGCGCCAGCAGCCCCCAGACAGCTAGCTCTGGGGCCAACGTCCTGACTTTC CASSPQTASSGANVLTF
TRBJ1-2 NA NA TRBV27 TGTGCCAGCAGCCCCCGGATTTACAGAGCTAACTATGGCTACACCTTC CASSPRIYRANYGYTF
TRBJ2-5 NA many TRBV29-1 TGCAGCGTTGAAGATCCAACACCCAAGGGGACCCAGTACTTC CSVEDPTPKGTQYF
TRBJ2-7 NA NA TRBV21-1 TGTGCCAGCAGCAAAATGGCTGGAGGGCCCCCTCACGAGCAGTACTTC CASSKMAGGPPHEQYF
TRBJ1-1 NA NA TRBV7-9 TGTGCCAGCAGCTTAGTCGCGTCCGGAGCTTTCTTT CASSLVASGAFF
TRBJ1-1 TRBD1 many TRBV9 TGTGCCAGCAGCTCGGGACAGGGGAACACTGAAGCTTTCTTT CASSSGQGNTEAFF
TRBJ2-1 TRBD2 NA TRBV5-1 TGCGCCAGCAGCTCGAATGCACTAGCGGGAGATTACAATGAGCAGTTCTTC CASSSNALAGDYNEQFF
TRBJ1-2 NA NA TRBV12-3/TRBV12-4 TGTGCCAGCAGTTTTGGGTATGGCTACACCTTC CASSFGYGYTF
TRBJ1-1 NA NA TRBV29-1 TGCAGCGTTCACAGGAACACTGAAGCTTTCTTT CSVHRNTEAFF